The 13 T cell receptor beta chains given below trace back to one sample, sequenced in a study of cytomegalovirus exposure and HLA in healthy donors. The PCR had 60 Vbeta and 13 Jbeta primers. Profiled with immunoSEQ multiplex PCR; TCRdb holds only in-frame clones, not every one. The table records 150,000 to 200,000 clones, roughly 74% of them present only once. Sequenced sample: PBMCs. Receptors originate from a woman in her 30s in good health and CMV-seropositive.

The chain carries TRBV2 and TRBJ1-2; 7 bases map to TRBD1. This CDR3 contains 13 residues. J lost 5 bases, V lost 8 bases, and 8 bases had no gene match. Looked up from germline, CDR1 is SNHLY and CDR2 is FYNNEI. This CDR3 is CASSLGQLYGYTF. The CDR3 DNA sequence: TGTGCCAGCTCCCTGGGACAGCTTTATGGCTACACCTTC.

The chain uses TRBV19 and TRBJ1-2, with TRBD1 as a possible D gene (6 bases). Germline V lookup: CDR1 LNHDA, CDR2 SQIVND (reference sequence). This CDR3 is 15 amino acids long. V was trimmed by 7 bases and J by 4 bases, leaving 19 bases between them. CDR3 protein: CASISPGGAGYGYTF. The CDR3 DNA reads TGTGCCAGTATTTCTCCGGGGGGCGCAGGCTATGGCTACACCTTC.

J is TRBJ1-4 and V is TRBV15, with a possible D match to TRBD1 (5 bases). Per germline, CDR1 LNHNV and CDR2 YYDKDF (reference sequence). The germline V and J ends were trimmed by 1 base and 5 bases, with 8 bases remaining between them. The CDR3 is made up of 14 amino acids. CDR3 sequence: CATSRGAGNEKLFF. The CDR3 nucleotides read TGTGCCACCAGCAGAGGGGCAGGGAATGAAAAACTGTTTTTT. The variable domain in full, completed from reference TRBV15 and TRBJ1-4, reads DAMVIQNPRYQVTQFGKPVTLSCSQTLNHNVMYWYQQKSSQAPKLLFHYYDKDFNNEADTPDNFQSRRPNTSFCFLDIRSPGLGDTAMYLCATSRGAGNEKLFFGSGTQLSVL.

The CDR3 coding sequence is TGCGCCAGCAGCCAAGATCGGCGAGCGGGAGGGCCGCAAGAGACCCAGTACTTC. Translation: CASSQDRRAGGPQETQYF. V gene TRBV4-3 combines with J gene TRBJ2-5, with 10 nucleotides matching TRBD2. The germline CDR1 and CDR2 sequences are LGHNA and YSLEER. The CDR3 has 18 residues. Trimming took 0 bases from V and 2 from J; bases not matched to a gene: 9.

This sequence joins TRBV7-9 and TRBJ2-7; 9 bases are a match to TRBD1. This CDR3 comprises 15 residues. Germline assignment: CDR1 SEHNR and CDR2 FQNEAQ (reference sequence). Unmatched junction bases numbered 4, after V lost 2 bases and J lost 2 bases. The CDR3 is CASSLLGDRAYEQYF. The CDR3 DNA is TGTGCCAGCAGCTTACTCGGGGACAGGGCCTACGAGCAGTACTTC.

CDR3 amino acids: CASSTGGGDSPLHF. The CDR3 region has the DNA TGTGCCAGCAGTACAGGGGGAGGAGACTCACCCCTCCACTTT. This chain connects TRBV6-1 to TRBJ1-6; TRBD1 agrees at 8 bases. The germline CDR1 and CDR2 sequences are MNHNS and SASEGT. CDR3 size: 14 residues. Trimming took 5 bases from V and 10 from J; bases not matched to a gene: 7.

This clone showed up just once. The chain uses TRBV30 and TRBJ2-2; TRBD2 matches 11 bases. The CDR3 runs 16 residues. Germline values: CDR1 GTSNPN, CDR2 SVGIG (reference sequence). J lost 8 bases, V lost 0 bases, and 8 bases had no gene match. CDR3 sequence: CAWSVRSGGAGGELFF. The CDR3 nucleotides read TGTGCCTGGAGTGTACGTAGCGGGGGGGCCGGTGGGGAGCTGTTTTTT.

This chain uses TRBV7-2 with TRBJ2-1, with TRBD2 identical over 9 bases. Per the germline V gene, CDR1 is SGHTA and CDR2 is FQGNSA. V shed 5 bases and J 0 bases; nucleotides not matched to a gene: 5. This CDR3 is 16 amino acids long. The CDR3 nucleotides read TGTGCCAGCAGCCGGACTAGCGTTAGCTCCTACAATGAGCAGTTCTTC. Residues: CASSRTSVSSYNEQFF.

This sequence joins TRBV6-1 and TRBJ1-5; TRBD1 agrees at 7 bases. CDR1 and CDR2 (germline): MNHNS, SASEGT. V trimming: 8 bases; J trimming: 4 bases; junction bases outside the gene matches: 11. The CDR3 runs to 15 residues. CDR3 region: CASQDRGGFNQPQHF. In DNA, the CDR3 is TGTGCCAGCCAAGACAGAGGGGGCTTTAATCAGCCCCAGCATTTT.

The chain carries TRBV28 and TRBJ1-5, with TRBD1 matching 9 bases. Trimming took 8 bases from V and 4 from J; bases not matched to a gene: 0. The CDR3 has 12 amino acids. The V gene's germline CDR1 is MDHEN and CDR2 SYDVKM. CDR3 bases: TGTGCCAGCGGGACAGGGAATCAGCCCCAGCATTTT. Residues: CASGTGNQPQHF.

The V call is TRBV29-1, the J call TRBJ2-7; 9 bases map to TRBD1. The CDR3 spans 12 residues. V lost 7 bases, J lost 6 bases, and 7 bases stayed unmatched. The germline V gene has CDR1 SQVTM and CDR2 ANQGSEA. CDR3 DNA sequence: TGCAGCGGCTGGACAGGGGTCGGCGAGCAGTACTTC. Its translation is CSGWTGVGEQYF.

CDR3 residues: CASSPRTSLRELFF. The CDR3 coding sequence is TGCGCCAGCAGCCCCAGGACTAGCCTCAGGGAGCTGTTTTTT. The gene calls are TRBV5-1 and TRBJ2-2, with 8 nucleotides matching TRBD2. After removal of 4 bases from V and 9 bases from J, the junction contained 8 bases not matched to a gene. This CDR3 comprises 14 residues. CDR1 SGHRS and CDR2 YFSETQ come from the germline V gene.

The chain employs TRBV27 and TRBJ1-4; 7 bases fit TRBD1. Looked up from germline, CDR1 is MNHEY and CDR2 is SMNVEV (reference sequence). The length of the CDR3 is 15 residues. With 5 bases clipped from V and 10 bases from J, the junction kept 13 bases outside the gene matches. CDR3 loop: CASSPWDSRGGKLFF. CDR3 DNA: TGTGCCAGCAGTCCCTGGGACAGTCGGGGGGGAAAACTGTTTTTT.